Described below is a single TCR beta chain sequence and its context. In Seattle, patients joined the study during active infection and were tracked longitudinally. With V trimmed by 10 bases and J by 4 bases, 9 bases remained unmatched. Germline-derived CDR1 and CDR2 are MNHEY and SVGAGI. The CDR3 sequence is 14 residues long. The data belong to a study of blood T cell repertoires in COVID-19. Study overall: COVID-19 samples collected from the United States, Italy and Spain covered acute and convalescent phases. T cells, B-cell-depleted T cells, or PBMCs supplied cDNA or gDNA.

Sequencing was performed with immunoSEQ multiplex PCR; in TCRdb, only in-frame clones are kept and a portion is missing. Of about 80,000 clones listed, roughly three quarters are singletons. This receptor was obtained from a man in his fifties or sixties with COVID-19, enrolled during active disease. Sequenced input: peripheral blood. The gene calls are TRBV6-5 and TRBJ1-3, with TRBD1 matching over 8 bases. The CDR3 region is CAIDRGAVGNTIYF. The CDR3, as DNA: TGTGCCATCGACAGGGGAGCGGTAGGAAACACCATATATTTT.